These 25 T cell receptor beta chains share one sample of origin, sequenced in a study of somatic mutations in cytotoxic T cells in rheumatoid arthritis. TCRdb keeps only in-frame clones here, not all; method: immunoSEQ multiplex PCR. The data contain roughly 9,300 clones, around nine tenths of them singletons. Sequenced input: CD8+ T cells sorted from blood. The receptor set was obtained from a woman aged 18-29 years with rheumatoid arthritis.

This chain joins TRBV27 and TRBJ1-1, with D possibly TRBD1 on 6 matching bases. The CDR3 is 15 amino acids. Per the germline V gene, CDR1 is MNHEY and CDR2 is SMNVEV (reference sequence). The V and J ends lost 3 bases and 1 base respectively, with 12 bases between them. CDR3 coding DNA: TGTGCCAGCAGTTTTTCCCGGACAGCGAACACTGAAGCTTTCTTT. Translated: CASSFSRTANTEAFF.

The rearrangement links TRBV7-9 to TRBJ2-5; D is unresolved. V was pared by 5 bases and J by 1 base, with 11 bases between. The CDR3 runs 14 residues. Germline assignment: CDR1 SEHNR and CDR2 FQNEAQ (reference sequence). CDR3 nucleotides: TGTGCCAGCAGCCTATCGTCGGTCCAAGAGACCCAGTACTTC. This sequence encodes CASSLSSVQETQYF.

The chain uses TRBV28 and TRBJ2-7; unclear D gene. CDR3 length: 13 residues. V lost 4 bases to trimming and J lost 3 bases, with 10 bases between them. CDR1 MDHEN and CDR2 SYDVKM come from the germline V gene. The CDR3: CASSSDRSYEQYF. The CDR3 DNA follows: TGTGCCAGCAGTTCAGATCGCAGCTACGAGCAGTACTTC.

This chain joins TRBV15 and TRBJ2-3, with TRBD1 as a possible D gene (6 bases). CDR1 is LNHNV, CDR2 YYDKDF, per germline (reference sequence). The CDR3 runs 14 residues. The V and J ends lost 8 bases and 2 bases respectively, with 14 bases between them. The CDR3 region has the DNA TGTGCCACCGGGATCGGACAGATCACAGATACGCAGTATTTT. Translation gives CATGIGQITDTQYF.

The CDR3 reads CASRDRGLRGTGELFF. The CDR3 DNA reads TGCGCCAGCAGAGACAGGGGCCTCCGGGGTACCGGGGAGCTGTTTTTT. The chain links TRBV5-1 to TRBJ2-2, with 8 bases fitting TRBD1. Germline CDR1 reads SGHRS; CDR2 reads YFSETQ. CDR3 size: 16 residues. V dropped 5 bases and J dropped 5; count of bases not matched to a gene: 11.

A few counts support this clone. V gene TRBV6-6 combines with J gene TRBJ2-7, with D possibly TRBD2 on 6 matching bases. V was shortened by 0 bases and J by 3 bases, with 12 bases between the two germline ends. Germline loops: CDR1 MNHNY, CDR2 SVGAGI (reference sequence). The CDR3 runs 15 residues. This chain's CDR3 is CASSYSSGGNYEQYF. In DNA form, the CDR3 reads TGTGCCAGCAGTTACTCGTCCGGGGGTAACTACGAGCAGTACTTC.

V is TRBV19 and J is TRBJ1-2; 8 nucleotides align to TRBD1. This CDR3 region has 13 residues. Germline trimming cut 6 bases from V and 6 bases from J; bases unmatched to any gene: 6. Germline-derived CDR1 and CDR2 are LNHDA and SQIVND (reference sequence). In nucleotides, the CDR3 is TGTGCCAGTAGAACGGACAGGGATAATGGCTACACCTTC. This encodes CASRTDRDNGYTF. Combining the CDR3 with reference TRBV19 and TRBJ1-2 gives the whole variable domain DGGITQSPKYLFRKEGQNVTLSCEQNLNHDAMYWYRQDPGQGLRLIYYSQIVNDFQKGDIAEGYSVSREKKESFPLTVTSAQKNPTAFYLCASRTDRDNGYTFGSGTRLTVV.

The chain couples TRBV5-4 to TRBJ2-5; D perhaps matches TRBD1 (6 bases). This CDR3 region has 15 residues. Germline loops: CDR1 SGHNT, CDR2 YYREEE (reference sequence). Trimming left V 0 bases short and J 4 bases short, with 13 bases between. The CDR3 spells CASSLGGRGGETQYF. The CDR3 nucleotides read TGTGCCAGCAGCTTGGGGGGCCGAGGGGGAGAGACCCAGTACTTC.

J is TRBJ1-5 and V is TRBV21-1; the table's D call, TRBD1, has no DNA check behind it. TRBV21-1 constitutes a pseudogene. CDR3 length equals 16 residues. The chain's CDR3 is CASSKAHDRVVKPQHF. In DNA, the CDR3 is TGTGCCAGCAGCAAAGCCCACGACAGGGTAGTTAAACCCCAGCATTTT.

CDR3 coding DNA: TGTGCCAGCAGTTTAATTCCTTCGCAGGGGGTGCGGGAAAAACTGTTTTTT. Protein product: CASSLIPSQGVREKLFF. J is TRBJ1-4 and V is TRBV27, with 7 bases matching TRBD1. Germline loops: CDR1 MNHEY, CDR2 SMNVEV (reference sequence). J was trimmed by 8 bases and V by 2 bases; bases with no gene match: 14. The CDR3 is 17 residues long.

The chain has TRBV7-6 and TRBJ2-1; 11 positions match TRBD2. The junction had 8 bases not matched to a gene; V was cut back by 3 bases and J by 4 bases. The germline CDR1 and CDR2 sequences are SGHVS and FNYEAQ. CDR3 length: 17 residues. The CDR3 region has the DNA TGTGCCAGCAGCTTCTTCACTAGCGGGAGTATTTACAATGAGCAGTTCTTC. As protein: CASSFFTSGSIYNEQFF.

This chain joins TRBV28 and TRBJ2-7, with D maybe TRBD2 (5 bases). V dropped 3 bases and J dropped 0 bases, with 12 bases sitting between them. The germline V gene encodes CDR1 MDHEN and CDR2 SYDVKM. The CDR3 is 15 residues long. The CDR3 nucleotides read TGTGCCAGCAGTTTCGAAGCGGAGAGCTCCTACGAGCAGTACTTC. This gives the protein CASSFEAESSYEQYF.

This chain uses TRBV4-3 with TRBJ1-1, with D unresolved. From germline, CDR1 is LGHNA and CDR2 YSLEER. This CDR3 comprises 14 residues. V lost 4 bases, J lost 1 base, and 10 bases lay in between. CDR3 sequence reads: CASSLFDWNTEAFF. In DNA form, the CDR3 reads TGCGCCAGCAGCCTCTTCGACTGGAACACTGAAGCTTTCTTT.

CDR3 in amino acids: CASQRGVNTEAFF. DNA for the CDR3: TGTGCCAGCCAACGGGGAGTGAACACTGAAGCTTTCTTT. The rearrangement links TRBV14 to TRBJ1-1; D is ambiguous. With 8 bases removed from V and 0 bases from J, the gap between germline ends came to 10 bases. The length of the CDR3 is 13 residues. The germline gives CDR1 SGHDN, CDR2 FVKESK.

V is TRBV4-2 and J is TRBJ2-7, with 7 bases that match TRBD1. Germline V gives CDR1 LGHNA, CDR2 YNFKEQ. V dropped 0 bases and J dropped 3; count of bases not matched to a gene: 5. CDR3 length equals 15 residues. DNA of the CDR3: TGTGCCAGCAGCCAAGATCTCTGGGACAGCTACGAGCAGTACTTC. Its translation is CASSQDLWDSYEQYF.

The chain is built from TRBV4-2 and TRBJ2-7, with 7 bases identical to TRBD1. This CDR3 spans 17 amino acids. Germline CDR1 reads LGHNA; CDR2 reads YNFKEQ. V trimming: 0 bases; J trimming: 1 base; junction bases outside the gene matches: 9. The CDR3 region has the DNA TGTGCCAGCAGCCAAGAGGGGACAGAGGCCAATTCCTACGAGCAGTACTTC. Its translation is CASSQEGTEANSYEQYF.

This chain connects TRBV5-8 to TRBJ1-5; 8 bases fit TRBD1. Germline V CDR1 and CDR2: SGHTS, YDEGEE. The V and J ends lost 3 bases and 6 bases, in that order; junction bases with no gene match: 14. This CDR3 has 17 residues. The CDR3 is CASSYFRDRGIGQPQHF. The CDR3 DNA is TGTGCCAGCAGCTACTTCCGTGACAGGGGAATAGGTCAGCCCCAGCATTTT.

The chain combines TRBV29-1 with TRBJ1-2; 8 bases agree with TRBD1. This CDR3 contains 13 residues. In germline, CDR1 is SQVTM, CDR2 ANQGSEA. The V and J ends lost 3 bases and 4 bases, in that order; junction bases with no gene match: 4. CDR3 sequence reads: CSVDRGLPYGYTF. The CDR3 DNA is TGCAGCGTTGACAGGGGGCTTCCCTATGGCTACACCTTC.

This CDR3 is CASRLYKFRAFF. In nucleotides, the CDR3 is TGTGCCAGCAGACTATACAAATTTCGAGCTTTCTTT. This chain links TRBV4-2 with TRBJ1-1; D unresolved. The CDR3 contains 12 residues. The V gene's germline CDR1 is LGHNA and CDR2 YNFKEQ. Deletions cut 6 bases from V and 10 bases from J, with 15 bases between.

The rearrangement uses TRBV5-1 and TRBJ2-5; D is unresolved. The CDR3 contains 14 residues. In germline, CDR1 is SGHRS, CDR2 YFSETQ. V lost 0 bases and J lost 5, with 11 bases in between. DNA for the CDR3: TGCGCCAGCAGCTTGGCCCTTCAGAGGGAGACCCAGTACTTC. Its translation is CASSLALQRETQYF.

The gene calls are TRBV4-1 and TRBJ2-1, with 7 positions matching TRBD1. CDR1 is MGHRA, CDR2 YSYEKL, per germline. This CDR3 is 16 amino acids long. Unmatched junction bases numbered 5, after V lost 0 bases and J lost 3 bases. The chain's CDR3 is CASSQDRTGFYNEQFF. For the CDR3, the DNA is TGCGCCAGCAGCCAAGATCGGACAGGCTTCTACAATGAGCAGTTCTTC.

This chain links TRBV6-1 with TRBJ1-1; D remains unclear. Per germline, CDR1 MNHNS and CDR2 SASEGT. The V end lost 0 bases, the J end lost 0 bases, and 14 bases lay between the germline ends. The CDR3 spans 17 residues. CDR3 in DNA: TGTGCCAGCAGTGAAGCGCTGGAGAGAAGGTTGAACACTGAAGCTTTCTTT. It yields the protein CASSEALERRLNTEAFF.

As for this clone: The junction and the germline gene differ at one end; a read error may be behind it. The chain links TRBV7-7 to TRBJ2-1, with 14 nucleotides matching TRBD2. Germline values: CDR1 SSHAT, CDR2 FNYEAQ (reference sequence). The CDR3 spans 16 residues. CDR3 amino acids: CASSLSGLAGASEQFF. CDR3 coding DNA: TGTGCTAGCAGCTTATCGGGACTAGCGGGAGCTAGTGAGCAGTTCTTC.

This clone was seen a handful of times. The chain carries TRBV27 and TRBJ2-7, with 8 bases fitting TRBD1. The ends lost 4 bases at V and 2 bases at J; junction bases unmatched: 4. The CDR3 loop spans 14 amino acids. CDR1 MNHEY and CDR2 SMNVEV come from the germline V gene (reference sequence). This CDR3 is CASSWTGLAYEQYF. Here the CDR3 DNA reads TGTGCCAGCAGTTGGACAGGGCTGGCCTACGAGCAGTACTTC.

This clone appeared a few times. This sequence joins TRBV5-4 and TRBJ2-7; possibly TRBD2 for D (7 bases). Trimming pared 4 bases from V and 4 bases from J, leaving 18 bases between. The CDR3 consists of 15 residues. Germline loops: CDR1 SGHNT, CDR2 YYREEE (reference sequence). Written as DNA, the CDR3 is TGTGCCAGCAGCCCCTTTCCGCGGGGGACATACGAGCAGTACTTC. Translated, it gives CASSPFPRGTYEQYF.